This TCR beta chain came from a study of CD8+ T cells in alopecia areata. PBMC-derived CD4+ and CD8+ T cells were sorted. RNA was extracted and reverse transcribed into cDNA as the sequencing template. TCRdb keeps only in-frame clones here, not all; method: immunoSEQ multiplex PCR. The sample has about 23,000 clones; around 53% are singletons. From germline, CDR1 is SGHVS and CDR2 FNYEAQ. The length of the CDR3 is 16 residues. Trimming took off 2 bases at V and 1 base at J, with 15 bases between the two ends. General study results and limits: Patients shared TCRs less clearly than mice did, possibly for HLA-related reasons. Scalp samples also contribute reads from the resident alphabeta T cells found in normal skin. Especially in alopecia totalis/universalis, lesional scalp showed greater clonality than normal scalp did.

In regard to this clone: What it binds is not known.

This TCR came from a human donor with alopecia areata. This chain connects TRBV7-6 to TRBJ2-7; weak D call: TRBD2 (5 bases). Input material: NKG2D-high CD8+ T cells sorted from blood. CDR3 residues: CASSLIVGARSYEQYF. As DNA, the CDR3 is TGTGCCAGCAGCTTAATTGTGGGAGCTCGTTCCTACGAGCAGTACTTC.